This entry features one TCR beta chain sequence. The data were taken from a study of blood T cell repertoires in COVID-19. Background on the study: Both acute and convalescent COVID-19 samples were obtained from the United States, Italy and Spain. T cells, B-cell-depleted T cells, or PBMCs supplied cDNA or gDNA.

The authors' processing: Amplifying reference gene primers gave estimates of nucleated cell counts. Here immunoSEQ multiplex PCR was the method, and the copy in TCRdb shows in-frame clones only, minus some. The V and J calls and clone size come from that table; D and trimming were worked out from the DNA. The repertoire holds roughly 30,000 clones, around 85% seen once, with 14% in the top ten. The specimen was peripheral blood. The sequence came from a human donor with acute or convalescent COVID-19. The donor label of this sample is uncertain.

The CDR3 DNA sequence: TGTGCCAGCAGTACGCCGACAGGGGAGCCCTACGAGCAGTACTTC. It encodes CASSTPTGEPYEQYF. This chain joins TRBV6-5 and TRBJ2-7, with 8 positions matching TRBD1. Trimming took 5 bases from V and 2 from J; bases not matched to a gene: 8. The CDR3 covers 15 residues. The germline V gene has CDR1 MNHEY and CDR2 SVGAGI.